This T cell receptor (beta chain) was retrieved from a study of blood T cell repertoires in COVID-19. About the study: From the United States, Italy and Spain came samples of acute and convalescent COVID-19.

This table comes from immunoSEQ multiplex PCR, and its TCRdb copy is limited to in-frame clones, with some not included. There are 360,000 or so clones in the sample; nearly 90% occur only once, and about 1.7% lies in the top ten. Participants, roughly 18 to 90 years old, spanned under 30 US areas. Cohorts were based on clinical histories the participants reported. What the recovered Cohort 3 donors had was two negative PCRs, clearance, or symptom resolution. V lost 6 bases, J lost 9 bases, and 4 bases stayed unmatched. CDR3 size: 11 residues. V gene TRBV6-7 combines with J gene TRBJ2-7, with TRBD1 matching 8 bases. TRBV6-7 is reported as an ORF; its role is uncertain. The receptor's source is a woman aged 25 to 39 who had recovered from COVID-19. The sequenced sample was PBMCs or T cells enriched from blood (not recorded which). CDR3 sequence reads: CASRDRVRQYF. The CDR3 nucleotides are TGTGCCAGCAGGGACAGGGTCAGGCAGTACTTC.